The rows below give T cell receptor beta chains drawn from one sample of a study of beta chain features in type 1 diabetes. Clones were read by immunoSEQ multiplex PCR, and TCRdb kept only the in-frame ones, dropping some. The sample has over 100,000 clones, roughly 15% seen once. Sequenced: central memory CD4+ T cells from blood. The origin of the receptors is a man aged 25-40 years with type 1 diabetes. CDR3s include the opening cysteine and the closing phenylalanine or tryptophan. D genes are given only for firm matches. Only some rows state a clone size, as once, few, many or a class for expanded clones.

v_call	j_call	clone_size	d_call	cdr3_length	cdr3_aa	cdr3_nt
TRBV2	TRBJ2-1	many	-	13	CASSDMGNNEQFF	TGTGCCAGCAGTGACATGGGCAACAATGAGCAGTTCTTC
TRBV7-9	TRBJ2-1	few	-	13	CASNHWVYNEQFF	TGTGCCAGCAACCACTGGGTGTACAATGAGCAGTTCTTC
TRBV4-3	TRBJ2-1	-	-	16	CASSQDTGGSYNEQFF	TGCGCCAGCAGCCAAGATACTGGCGGTTCTTACAATGAGCAGTTCTTC
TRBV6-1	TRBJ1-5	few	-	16	CASSDRRGASNQPQHF	TGTGCCAGCAGTGATAGGAGGGGGGCGAGCAATCAGCCCCAGCATTTT
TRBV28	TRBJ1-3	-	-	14	CASRPQGTGNTIYF	TGTGCCAGCAGACCACAGGGAACTGGAAACACCATATATTTT
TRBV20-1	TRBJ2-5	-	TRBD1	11	CSGTGGETQYF	TGCAGCGGGACAGGGGGAGAGACCCAGTACTTC
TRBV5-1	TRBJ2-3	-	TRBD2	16	CASSFTGTRDTDTQYF	TGCGCCAGCAGCTTCACCGGGACTAGGGACACAGATACGCAGTATTTT
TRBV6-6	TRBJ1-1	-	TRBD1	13	CASSTGENTEAFF	TGTGCCAGCAGTACAGGGGAGAACACTGAAGCTTTCTTT
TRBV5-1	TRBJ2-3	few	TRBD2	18	CASSSGTSGGVTPDTQYF	TGCGCCAGCAGCTCCGGGACTAGCGGGGGGGTAACCCCAGATACGCAGTATTTT
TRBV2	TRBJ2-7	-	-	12	CASSEVSGEQYF	TGTGCCAGCAGTGAAGTTTCAGGCGAGCAGTACTTC
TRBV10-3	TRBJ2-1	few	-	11	CAIGGLMEQFF	TGTGCCATCGGGGGGCTAATGGAGCAGTTCTTC
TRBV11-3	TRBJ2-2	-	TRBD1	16	CASSAGTGKGSGELFF	TGTGCCAGCAGCGCCGGGACAGGGAAGGGTTCGGGGGAGCTGTTTTTT